This TCR beta chain is drawn from a study of T cells after posttransplantation cyclophosphamide. Study-wide results and caveats: Blood and skin or GI T cell repertoires showed limited TRB overlap. Recipient CMV seropositivity and CMV reactivation strongly tracked TRB clonality. Donor-recipient repertoire similarity was low at 1-2 months, rising over year one.

The CDR3 totals 15 residues. In germline, CDR1 is SGHVS, CDR2 FNYEAQ. Between the trimmed V and J ends, which lost 6 bases and 1 base, there was a span of 13 bases. In this sample, this clone turned up many times. Its antigen is as yet unknown. Some clones are missing from TCRdb's copy, which holds only in-frame ones; the method was immunoSEQ multiplex PCR. Singletons are absent from the sample, which has approximately 30,000 clones. This rearrangement joins TRBV7-6 to TRBJ1-3, with D unresolved. The source is a woman in her forties or fifties in good health and a related stem cell transplant donor. Input material: PBMCs. The CDR3 sequence is CASRTGRSSGNTIYF. CDR3 DNA sequence: TGTGCCAGCAGAACGGGGAGGAGTTCTGGAAACACCATATATTTT.